Below, 16 T cell receptor beta chains from the same sample are listed, as sequenced in a study of response to subunit inactivated influenza vaccine. TCRdb redid the calling of the RT-PCR reads with MiXCR, one entry per CDR3 protein. This repertoire shows hundreds of thousands of distinct CDR3 sequences, around 14% found once; its top ten account for approximately 6.5%. The specimen was PBMCs from blood, collected around two weeks before vaccination. These receptors were taken from a man aged 50-60 years who received an inactivated influenza vaccine.

V and J are TRBV6-5 and TRBJ2-5; D ambiguous. Trimming removed 1 base at V and 5 bases at J, with 14 bases between. Germline V CDR1 and CDR2: MNHEY, SVGAGI. There are 15 residues in the CDR3. This CDR3 is CASSYWPSARETQYF. The DNA for the CDR3 is TGTGCCAGCAGTTACTGGCCATCCGCAAGGGAGACCCAGTACTTC.

This chain connects TRBV24-1 to TRBJ2-4; D perhaps matches TRBD2 (5 bases). Per the germline V gene, CDR1 is KGHDR and CDR2 is SFDVKD. CDR3 length: 14 amino acids. Trimming cost V 6 bases and J 3 bases, with 11 bases left between them. CDR3: CATSSWTDKNIQYF. The CDR3 DNA reads as TGTGCCACCAGTTCCTGGACTGACAAAAACATTCAGTACTTC.

This clonotype was picked up many times. The chain carries TRBV19 and TRBJ2-1; 12 bases map to TRBD1. CDR1 is LNHDA, CDR2 SQIVND, per germline (reference sequence). V lost 3 bases to trimming and J lost 6 bases; unmatched junction nucleotides: 6. The CDR3 contains 16 residues. CDR3 nucleotide sequence: TGTGCCAGTAGTATCGGGGGACAGGGGGCCCCCAATGAGCAGTTCTTC. It specifies CASSIGGQGAPNEQFF.

This chain joins TRBV6-5 and TRBJ2-5, with a tentative D call TRBD1 (6 bases). There are 14 residues in the CDR3. Germline lookup yields CDR1 MNHEY and CDR2 SVGAGI. The V end was cut by 1 base, the J end by 5 bases, with 11 bases between. The chain's CDR3 is CASSYWGPGETQYF. CDR3 nucleotides: TGTGCCAGCAGTTACTGGGGGCCCGGGGAGACCCAGTACTTC.

The chain joins TRBV20-1 to TRBJ2-3; 10 positions agree with TRBD2. The CDR3 is 17 amino acids. J lost 1 base, V lost 3 bases, and 10 bases had no gene match. Germline CDR1 DFQATT, CDR2 SNEGSKA (reference sequence). The DNA of the CDR3 is TGCAGTGCTAGGGGGCCTAGCGGGAGAGTTGGCACAGATACGCAGTATTTT. Translation gives CSARGPSGRVGTDTQYF.

This clonotype was counted ten times or more. This chain uses TRBV5-1 with TRBJ2-3; D is uncertain. The germline V gene has CDR1 SGHRS and CDR2 YFSETQ. V was cut by 2 bases and J by 3 bases, with 22 bases left in between. This CDR3 contains 18 residues. CDR3 amino acids: CASSFDSRMVIGTDTQYF. The CDR3 nucleotides read TGCGCCAGCAGCTTCGATAGTAGAATGGTAATTGGGACAGATACGCAGTATTTT.

This clonotype was detected many times. The gene calls are TRBV29-1 and TRBJ2-2; D call uncertain. Germline V gives CDR1 SQVTM, CDR2 ANQGSEA. Trimming took 6 bases from V and 2 from J, leaving 13 bases between them. The CDR3 has 14 amino acids. The CDR3: CSVLNRENTGELFF. The CDR3 DNA sequence: TGCAGCGTGCTCAACAGAGAAAACACCGGGGAGCTGTTTTTT.

Notes on this clonotype: A read error may explain this, as a much larger clone is one base away. The chain joins TRBV28 to TRBJ1-1; D perhaps matches TRBD1 (6 bases). The CDR3 has 14 residues. The germline CDR1 and CDR2 sequences are MDHEN and SYDVKM. V gave up 1 base and J gave up 1 base, with 7 bases separating them. CDR3 nucleotides: TGTGCCAGCAGTTTATTGGGACAGAACACTGAAGCTTTCTTT. Its translation: CASSLLGQNTEAFF.

Written as DNA, the CDR3 is TGTGCCACCAGTGATCCTCGGGACTCCACTTACAATGAGCAGTTCTTC. Amino acid sequence: CATSDPRDSTYNEQFF. This chain joins TRBV24-1 and TRBJ2-1; a weak D match, TRBD2 (6 bases). This CDR3 has 16 amino acids. The germline V gene has CDR1 KGHDR and CDR2 SFDVKD. The V end lost 3 bases, the J end lost 4 bases, and 15 bases lay between the germline ends.

In its sample, this clonotype was seen a few times. This rearrangement joins TRBV12-3 or TRBV12-4 to TRBJ2-7; 7 bases line up with TRBD1. This CDR3 region has 13 residues. V shed 8 bases and J 2 bases; nucleotides not matched to a gene: 6. This chain's CDR3 is CASQNRGTYEQYF. CDR3 nucleotides: TGTGCCAGCCAAAACAGGGGAACCTACGAGCAGTACTTC.

The chain employs TRBV28 and TRBJ2-7; 13 nucleotides agree with TRBD2. CDR1 is MDHEN, CDR2 SYDVKM, per germline. The V and J ends lost 6 bases and 7 bases, in that order; junction bases with no gene match: 6. The length of the CDR3 is 14 residues. The CDR3 DNA reads TGTGCCAGCAGGACGACTAGCGGGGGGTGGGAGCAGTACTTC. Amino acid sequence: CASRTTSGGWEQYF.

This clonotype was counted between two and nine times. This chain links TRBV28 with TRBJ2-7, with TRBD1 matching over 9 bases. Germline CDR1 and CDR2: MDHEN and SYDVKM. V gave up 2 bases and J gave up 0 bases; unmatched junction bases: 5. This CDR3 is 16 amino acids long. CDR3 protein: CASSLGGTGFSYEQYF. The CDR3 bases are TGTGCCAGCAGTTTAGGCGGGACAGGGTTCTCCTACGAGCAGTACTTC. Drawing the rest from reference TRBV28 and TRBJ2-7, the complete variable domain is DVKVTQSSRYLVKRTGEKVFLECVQDMDHENMFWYRQDPGLGLRLIYFSYDVKMKEKGDIPEGYSVSREKKERFSLILESASTNQTSMYLCASSLGGTGFSYEQYFGPGTRLTVT.

This clonotype was found a few times. The chain joins TRBV28 to TRBJ2-7; D is unclear. This CDR3 is built from 15 residues. Trimming took 3 bases from V and 2 from J, leaving 14 bases between them. Germline CDR1 MDHEN, CDR2 SYDVKM. The CDR3 is CASSLSRGPPYEQYF. Written as DNA, the CDR3 is TGTGCCAGCAGTTTGTCAAGAGGACCCCCCTACGAGCAGTACTTC.

There are many counts of this clonotype. The chain carries TRBV4-3 and TRBJ2-3, with TRBD2 matching 9 bases. The CDR3 consists of 18 residues. Losses at the gene ends were 0 bases for V and 4 bases for J; bases not matched to a gene: 11. Per the germline V gene, CDR1 is LGHNA and CDR2 is YSLEER. This chain's CDR3 is CASSQDPLLAGRADTQYF. The DNA for the CDR3 is TGCGCCAGCAGCCAAGATCCCCTACTAGCGGGTAGGGCAGATACGCAGTATTTT.

V usage is TRBV4-2 and J usage is TRBJ2-2; no clear D gene. Trimming took off 0 bases at V and 6 bases at J, with 11 bases between the two ends. Germline-derived CDR1 and CDR2 are LGHNA and YNFKEQ. The CDR3 is made up of 15 amino acids. The CDR3 region is CASSQDRPSAGELFF. Here the CDR3 DNA reads TGTGCCAGCAGCCAAGATCGCCCCTCCGCCGGGGAGCTGTTTTTT.

This clonotype has a count of ten or more. The chain links TRBV9 to TRBJ2-2; D is unclear. The CDR3 loop spans 12 amino acids. The germline CDR1 and CDR2 sequences are SGDLS and YYNGEE. V lost 0 bases and J 5 bases, leaving 2 bases between the germline ends. As DNA, the CDR3 is TGTGCCAGCAGCGTAGCGACCGGGGAGCTGTTTTTT. Protein product: CASSVATGELFF.